The 8 T cell receptor delta chains in this list originate from one sample, sequenced in a study of γδ T cells in repeated Plasmodium falciparum infection. TCRdb re-processed the multiplex PCR reads via CATT. The table has around 52,000 delta-chain clones, around 1.7% seen once; the top ten hold 14% to 15%. Vgamma9/Vdelta2+ and Vdelta2-negative gammadelta T cells were flow-sorted from PBMC for bulk sequencing. Sequencing was done on a sample of gamma-delta T cells from blood. The receptors shown here come from a pool of human donors (malaria-infected and uninfected, not separated).

This clone was recorded many times. TCRdb assigns this DNA the protein of a much larger clone, which departs from its translation at residue 12; this likely reflects a read error, and the protein shown comes from translating the DNA. This sequence joins TRDV1 and TRDJ2; unclear D gene. V lost 0 bases and J 0 bases, leaving 20 bases between the germline ends. This CDR3 spans 20 amino acids. Germline CDR1 is TSWWSYY and CDR2 is QGS. Here the CDR3 DNA reads TGTGCTCTTGGGGAACTTGGCCTCAGCCTCCTCGGGGCTTTGACAGCACAACTCTTCTTT. Its translation is CALGELGLSLLGALTAQLFF.

Note on this clone: The protein given by TCRdb reflects a much larger clone and differs at residue 3 from this DNA's translation, likely from a read error; the protein shown is the DNA's translation. This rearrangement joins TRDV2 to TRDJ1, with 8 bases fitting TRDD3. The J gene was not available in TCRdb and was assigned here by matching the DNA to germline segments. This CDR3 is built from 13 residues. Germline CDR1 is GEAIGNYY and CDR2 is EKD. CDR3 sequence reads: CASDTLGGSKLIF. The CDR3 nucleotides read TGTGCCAGTGACACACTGGGGGGTAGTAAACTCATCTTT.

On this clone itself: TCRdb attributes to this sequence the protein of a much larger clone, which differs from the DNA translation at residue 14; a read error is likely, and the protein displayed is translated from the DNA. This sequence joins TRDV2 and TRDJ1, with TRDD3 identical over 11 bases. Assignment of the J gene here rests on matching the DNA to germline, because TCRdb gives none. Germline CDR1 is GEAIGNYY and CDR2 is EKD. V shed 0 bases, J shed 3 bases, and the junction held 14 bases outside the gene matches. This CDR3 is 19 amino acids long. The CDR3, as DNA: TGTGCCTGTGACACCCTCGGTGGGGGATACGCGGAAAGGGCCGATAAACTCATCTTT. As protein: CACDTLGGGYAERADKLIF.

This clone was detected a few times. The protein recorded in TCRdb matches a much larger clone and deviates from this DNA's translation at residue 5, suggesting a read error; the protein here is obtained by translating the DNA. This sequence joins TRDV2 and TRDJ3, with 11 bases identical to TRDD3. TCRdb supplies no J gene; here it was assigned by aligning the nucleotide sequence to germline. Germline V gene data show CDR1 as GEAIGNYY and CDR2 as EKD. The CDR3 covers 23 residues. CDR3 nucleotides: TGTGCCTGTGACATCGGGGACTGGGGGATATCGCGGACCAGCTCCCGGGACACCCGACAGATGTTTTTC. Protein sequence: CACDIGDWGISRTSSRDTRQMFF.

A word on this clone: The TCRdb protein, from a much larger clone, departs from this DNA's translation at residue 18, likely by read error; the protein shown derives from the DNA. The chain has TRDV1 and TRDJ1; 12 positions agree with TRDD3. CDR3 length equals 25 residues. CDR1 is TSWWSYY, CDR2 QGS, per germline. CDR3 sequence (DNA): TGTGCTCTTGGGGATACCCACGGGAGGAACTACTGGGGGATACCCCCATCCTCGTACACAGATAAACTCATCTTT. Protein: CALGDTHGRNYWGIPPSSYTDKLIF.

To note about this clone: The TCRdb record carries a much larger clone's protein, which differs from this DNA's translation at residue 7; a read error is the likely cause, and the protein listed here is the DNA translation. This chain uses TRDV1 with TRDJ2; 12 bases agree with TRDD3. This CDR3 comprises 23 residues. Germline CDR1 and CDR2: TSWWSYY and QGS. V lost 4 bases and J lost 5; bases outside the gene matches: 26. CDR3 residues: CALGAFEPTLGDTPPLLTAQLFF. CDR3 nucleotides: TGTGCTCTTGGGGCCTTCGAACCTACACTGGGGGATACCCCTCCCCTCCTAACAGCACAACTCTTCTTT.

J is TRDJ1 and V is TRDV1; D remains ambiguous. The J gene, left out of TCRdb, was set here by checking the DNA against germline. Germline V gives CDR1 TSWWSYY, CDR2 QGS. V dropped 11 bases and J dropped 7 bases, with 8 bases sitting between them. The CDR3 covers 9 residues. The CDR3 sequence: CAGVGKLIF. The CDR3 DNA reads TGTGCTGGGGTAGGTAAACTCATCTTT.

The table lists this clone with many counts. The TCRdb protein, from a much larger clone, departs from this DNA's translation at residue 11, likely by read error; the protein shown derives from the DNA. This chain connects TRDV2 to TRDJ2; the match to TRDD3 covers 8 bases. The CDR3 sequence is 16 residues long. CDR1 GEAIGNYY and CDR2 EKD come from the germline V gene. CDR3 region: CACDTLGDPLAAQLFF. CDR3 in DNA: TGTGCCTGTGACACCCTGGGGGACCCTTTGGCAGCACAACTCTTCTTT.